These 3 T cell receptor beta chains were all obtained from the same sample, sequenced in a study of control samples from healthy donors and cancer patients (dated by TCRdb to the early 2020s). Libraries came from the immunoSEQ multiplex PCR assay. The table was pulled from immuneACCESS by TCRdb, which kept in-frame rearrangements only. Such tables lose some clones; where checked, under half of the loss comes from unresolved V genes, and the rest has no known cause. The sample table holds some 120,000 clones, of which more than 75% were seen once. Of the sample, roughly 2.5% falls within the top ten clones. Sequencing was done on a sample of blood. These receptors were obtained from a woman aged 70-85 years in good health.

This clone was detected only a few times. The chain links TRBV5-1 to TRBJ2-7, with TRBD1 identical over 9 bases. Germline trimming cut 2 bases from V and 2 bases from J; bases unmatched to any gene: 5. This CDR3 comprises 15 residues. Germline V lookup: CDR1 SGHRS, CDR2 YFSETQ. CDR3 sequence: CASSLGQGRAYEQYF. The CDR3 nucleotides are TGCGCCAGCAGCTTAGGACAGGGGAGGGCCTACGAGCAGTACTTC.

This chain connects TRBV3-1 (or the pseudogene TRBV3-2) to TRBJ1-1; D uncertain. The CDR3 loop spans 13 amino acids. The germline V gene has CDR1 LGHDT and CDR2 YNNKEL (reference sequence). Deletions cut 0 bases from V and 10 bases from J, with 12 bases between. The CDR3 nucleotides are TGTGCCAGCAGCCAAGATCAGGTCGGGGTAGCTTTCTTT. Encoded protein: CASSQDQVGVAFF.

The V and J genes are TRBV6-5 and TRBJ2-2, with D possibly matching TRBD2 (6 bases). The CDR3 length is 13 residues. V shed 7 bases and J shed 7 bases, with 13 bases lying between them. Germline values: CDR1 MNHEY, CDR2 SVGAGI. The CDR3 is CASTGGVLGELFF. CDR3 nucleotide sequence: TGTGCCAGCACCGGGGGTGTCCTCGGGGAGCTGTTTTTT.